Shown below are 7 T cell receptor beta chains from a single sample sequenced in a study of human T cells and chemical hapten exposure. Each CDR3 protein gets one entry after TCRdb re-called the RACE reads with MiXCR. The sample carries 85,000 to 100,000 distinct CDR3 sequences, approximately 11% recorded once. The time point here: patch test 2, 6 weeks after DPC sensitization. Noted treatment: therapeutic diphenylcyclopropenone sensitization with weekly scalp DPC. The material sequenced was whole blood, taken in connection with sensitization to the hapten diphenylcyclopropenone (DPC). The receptors shown here come from a man in his forties with alopecia areata. Some clones in this sample may be carry-over from other donors' samples.

This clonotype occurred a few times. The chain carries TRBV20-1 and TRBJ2-3, with a weak D call TRBD1 (6 bases). CDR3 length: 15 residues. Germline CDR1 is DFQATT and CDR2 is SNEGSKA (reference sequence). Trimming pared 1 base from V and 8 bases from J, leaving 19 bases between. The CDR3 region has the DNA TGCAGTGCTAGAGTAGGGACACCCACTTGGGGTACGCAGTATTTT. It yields the protein CSARVGTPTWGTQYF.

The V and J genes are TRBV6-2 or TRBV6-3 and TRBJ2-7; D tentatively reads TRBD1 or TRBD2 (5 bases each). The CDR3 covers 12 residues. Per germline, CDR1 MNHEY and CDR2 SVGEGT. Trimming stripped 10 bases from V and 3 bases from J, with 13 bases between. The CDR3 loop reads CATTGTVYEQYF. The CDR3 DNA reads as TGTGCCACCACCGGGACGGTCTACGAGCAGTACTTC.

In this sample, this clonotype turned up a few times. J is TRBJ2-3 and V is TRBV4-3; D is ambiguous. The CDR3 spans 14 residues. Per the germline V gene, CDR1 is LGHNA and CDR2 is YSLEER. V was cut by 0 bases and J by 3 bases, with 7 bases left in between. In DNA, the CDR3 is TGCGCCAGCAGCCAAGACTCCGGGACAGATACGCAGTATTTT. It codes for CASSQDSGTDTQYF.

This clonotype was detected only a few times. V gene TRBV7-8 combines with J gene TRBJ2-7; a possible D gene is TRBD2 (6 bases). V was cut by 6 bases and J by 4 bases, with 13 bases left in between. The CDR3 extends over 13 amino acids. Germline-derived CDR1 and CDR2 are SGHVS and FQNEAQ. CDR3 amino acids: CASSFGGKYEQYV. The CDR3 DNA is TGTGCCAGCAGTTTTGGGGGGAAATACGAGCAGTACGTC.

V and J are TRBV5-1 and TRBJ2-3; the D gene could be TRBD1 or TRBD2 (5 bases each). The germline gives CDR1 SGHRS, CDR2 YFSETQ. This CDR3 comprises 15 residues. Trimming left V 6 bases short and J 2 bases short, with 16 bases between. CDR3 residues: CASNGGQMVTDTQYF. For the CDR3, the DNA is TGCGCCAGCAACGGAGGACAAATGGTCACAGATACGCAGTATTTT.

Only a few counts were recorded for this clonotype. The chain recombines TRBV29-1 with TRBJ2-1; TRBD2 matches 7 bases. The germline V gene has CDR1 SQVTM and CDR2 ANQGSEA. There are 13 residues in the CDR3. The DNA for the CDR3 is TGCACCACTTCCAGCGGGATATACAATGAGCAGTTCTTC. This gives the protein CTTSSGIYNEQFF.

The V call is TRBV9, the J call TRBJ2-7; TRBD2 matches 9 bases. The germline V gene has CDR1 SGDLS and CDR2 YYNGEE. This CDR3 is built from 15 residues. The J segment lost 4 bases and the V segment lost 2 bases, leaving 7 bases of the junction unmatched. The DNA for the CDR3 is TGTGCCAGCAGCGTCAGGGCGGGAGGGCCTTACGAGCAGTACTTC. Encoded protein: CASSVRAGGPYEQYF.